Only a few counts were recorded for the clone carrying this T cell receptor beta chain. The antigen is undetermined. Germline V lookup: CDR1 MGHRA, CDR2 YSYEKL. Between the trimmed V and J ends, which lost 1 base and 0 bases, there was a span of 31 bases. The CDR3 consists of 23 residues. The donors were all healthy and Caucasian. This sample stems from a study of identical twins. Study-wide points: Invariant cells of the MAIT and iNKT types might have partly distorted the zero-insertion analyses. Reduced insertions were recorded for abundant cord blood beta clonotypes, with no such pattern in memory repertoires.

Template switching created a universal primer site, and the cDNA included unique molecular identifiers. TCRdb itself ran the 5' RACE reads through MiXCR, one entry per CDR3 protein. This table has under 300,000 distinct CDR3 sequences, roughly an eighth appearing once. This clonotype originated in a woman aged 18-30 years in good health. V is TRBV4-1 and J is TRBJ1-5, with D unresolved. The sequenced sample consisted of memory (CD45RO+) T cells sorted from blood. CDR3 nucleotides: TGCGCCAGCAGCCAAGGTCCCCTCCTTCCCCGGGCAGGTCGAAACAATAGCAATCAGCCCCAGCATTTT. Translation: CASSQGPLLPRAGRNNSNQPQHF.